The TCR beta chain described here comes from a study of blood T cell repertoires in COVID-19. Study as a whole: Sites in the United States, Italy and Spain provided acute and convalescent COVID-19 samples. In each case, the material was cDNA or gDNA derived from T cells, B-cell-depleted T cells, or PBMCs.

Authors' processing steps: Amplification from reference gene primers served as the basis for estimated nucleated cell counts. Some clones are missing from TCRdb's copy, which holds only in-frame ones; the method was immunoSEQ multiplex PCR. For V, J and clone size, that table is used; D and trimming come from the DNA. The table includes about 220,000 clones, approximately 79% detected once. The CDR3 totals 14 residues. Trimming removed 8 bases from V and 4 bases from J; junction bases left unmatched: 8. Germline V gene sequence: CDR1 SNHLY, CDR2 FYNNEI. The sample consisted of peripheral blood. The rearrangement uses TRBV2 and TRBJ2-7; TRBD2 matches 10 bases. This receptor was taken from a human donor in a cohort sampled during active COVID-19. CDR3 protein: CASDSGLAKYEQYF. In DNA, the CDR3 is TGTGCCAGCGATTCGGGACTAGCGAAATACGAGCAGTACTTC. The variable domain in full, with the rest retrieved from reference TRBV2 and TRBJ2-7, is EPEVTQTPSHQVTQMGQEVILRCVPISNHLYFYWYRQILGQKVEFLVSFYNNEISEKSEIFDDQFSVERPDGSNFTLKIRSTKLEDSAMYFCASDSGLAKYEQYFGPGTRLTVT.